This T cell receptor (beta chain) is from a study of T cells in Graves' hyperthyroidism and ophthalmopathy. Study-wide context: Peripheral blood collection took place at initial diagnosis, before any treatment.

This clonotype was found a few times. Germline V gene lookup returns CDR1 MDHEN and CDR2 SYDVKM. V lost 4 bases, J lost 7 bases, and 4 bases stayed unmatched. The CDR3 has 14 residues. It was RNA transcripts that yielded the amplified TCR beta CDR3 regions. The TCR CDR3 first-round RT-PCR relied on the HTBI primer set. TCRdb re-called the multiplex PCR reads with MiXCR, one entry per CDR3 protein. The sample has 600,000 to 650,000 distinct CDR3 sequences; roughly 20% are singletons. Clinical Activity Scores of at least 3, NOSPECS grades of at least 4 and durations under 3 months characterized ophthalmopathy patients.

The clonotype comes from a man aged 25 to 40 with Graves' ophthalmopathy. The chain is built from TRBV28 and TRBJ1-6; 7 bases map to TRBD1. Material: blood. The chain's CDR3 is CASSSGGANSPLHF. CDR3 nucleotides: TGTGCCAGCAGTTCAGGGGGTGCGAATTCACCCCTCCACTTT.